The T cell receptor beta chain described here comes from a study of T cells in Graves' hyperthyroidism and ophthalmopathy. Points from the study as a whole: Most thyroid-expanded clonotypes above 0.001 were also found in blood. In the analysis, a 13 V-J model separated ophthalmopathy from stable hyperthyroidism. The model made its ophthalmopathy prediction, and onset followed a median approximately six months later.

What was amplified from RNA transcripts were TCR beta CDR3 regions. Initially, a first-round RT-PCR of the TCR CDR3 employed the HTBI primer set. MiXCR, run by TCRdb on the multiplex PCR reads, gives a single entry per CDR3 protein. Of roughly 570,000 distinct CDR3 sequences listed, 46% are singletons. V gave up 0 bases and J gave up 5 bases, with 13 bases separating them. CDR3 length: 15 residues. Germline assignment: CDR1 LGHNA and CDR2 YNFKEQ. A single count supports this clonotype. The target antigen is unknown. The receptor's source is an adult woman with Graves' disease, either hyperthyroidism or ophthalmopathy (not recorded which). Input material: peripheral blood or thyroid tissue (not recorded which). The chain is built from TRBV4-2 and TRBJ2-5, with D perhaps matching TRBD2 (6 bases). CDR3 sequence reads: CASSQDWAEGETQYF. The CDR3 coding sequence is TGTGCCAGCAGCCAAGATTGGGCGGAGGGGGAGACCCAGTACTTC.